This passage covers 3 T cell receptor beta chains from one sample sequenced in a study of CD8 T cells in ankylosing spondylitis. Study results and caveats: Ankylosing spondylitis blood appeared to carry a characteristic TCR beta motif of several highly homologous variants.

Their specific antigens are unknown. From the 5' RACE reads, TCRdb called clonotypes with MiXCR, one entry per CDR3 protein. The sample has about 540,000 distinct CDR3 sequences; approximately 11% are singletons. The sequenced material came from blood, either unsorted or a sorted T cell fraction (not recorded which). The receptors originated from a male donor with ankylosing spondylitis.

For the CDR3, the DNA is TGTGCCACCAGCCCTGCGTTATCCGAGTGGGCCAACGTCCTGACTTTC. Translating it yields CATSPALSEWANVLTF. The chain employs TRBV15 and TRBJ2-6; D remains unclear. The CDR3 is 16 amino acids. The ends were cut back, 5 bases at V and 5 bases at J, with 16 bases in the middle. CDR1 LNHNV and CDR2 YYDKDF come from the germline V gene (reference sequence).

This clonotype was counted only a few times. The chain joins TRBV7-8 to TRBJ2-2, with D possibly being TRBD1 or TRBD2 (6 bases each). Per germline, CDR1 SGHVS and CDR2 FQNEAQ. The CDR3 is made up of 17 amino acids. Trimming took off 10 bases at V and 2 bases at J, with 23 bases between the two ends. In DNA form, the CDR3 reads TGTGCCACCCCCTACGGGGGCCCTACTGAAAACACCGGGGAGCTGTTTTTT. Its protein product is CATPYGGPTENTGELFF.

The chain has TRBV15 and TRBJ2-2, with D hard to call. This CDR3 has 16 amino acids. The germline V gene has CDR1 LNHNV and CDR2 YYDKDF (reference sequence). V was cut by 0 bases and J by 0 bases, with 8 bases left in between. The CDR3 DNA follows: TGTGCCACCAGCAGAGATCTAGTTTCGAACACCGGGGAGCTGTTTTTT. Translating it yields CATSRDLVSNTGELFF.